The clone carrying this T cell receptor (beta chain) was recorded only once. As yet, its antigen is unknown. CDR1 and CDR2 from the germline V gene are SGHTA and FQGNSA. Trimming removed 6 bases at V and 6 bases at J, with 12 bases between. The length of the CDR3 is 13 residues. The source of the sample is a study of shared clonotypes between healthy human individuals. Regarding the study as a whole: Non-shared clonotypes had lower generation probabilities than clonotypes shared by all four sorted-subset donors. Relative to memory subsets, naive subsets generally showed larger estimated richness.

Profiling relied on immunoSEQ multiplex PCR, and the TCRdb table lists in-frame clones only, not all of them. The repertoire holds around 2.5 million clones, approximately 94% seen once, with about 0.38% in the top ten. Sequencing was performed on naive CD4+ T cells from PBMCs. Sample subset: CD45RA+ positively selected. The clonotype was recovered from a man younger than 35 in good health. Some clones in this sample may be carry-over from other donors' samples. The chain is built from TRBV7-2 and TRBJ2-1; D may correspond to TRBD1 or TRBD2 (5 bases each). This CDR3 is CASRDGGTNEQFF. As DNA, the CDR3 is TGTGCCAGCAGAGATGGGGGAACCAATGAGCAGTTCTTC.